This T cell receptor beta chain is from a study of T cell repertoires in cytomegalovirus infection. Overall study findings and caveats: HLA-C-restricted CMV-specific TCR beta clonotypes prevailed in the ex vivo response.

J gave up 0 bases and V 5 bases, and 17 bases lay outside the gene matches. CDR3 length equals 19 residues. CDR1 is SGHNT, CDR2 YENEEA, per germline. MiXCR was run by TCRdb on the reads, yielding one entry per CDR3 protein. The data show more than 250,000 distinct CDR3 sequences, approximately 25% seen once. The sample holds a few counts of this clonotype. Its antigen is unknown. Source: cultured PBMCs, taken from culture after CMV antigen stimulation. The V and J genes are TRBV11-3 and TRBJ2-3; 7 bases match TRBD1. This TCR was sampled from a human donor in good health (CMV status not recorded). Some clones in this sample may be carry-over from other donors' samples. This CDR3 reads CASSPRQGKTPRSTDTQYF. DNA for the CDR3: TGTGCCAGCAGCCCGAGACAGGGCAAAACGCCCAGGAGCACAGATACGCAGTATTTT.